The 8 T cell receptor beta chains below all came from one sample that was sequenced in a study of blood T cell repertoires in COVID-19. Sequencing was performed with immunoSEQ multiplex PCR; in TCRdb, only in-frame clones are kept and a portion is missing. The sample has about 160,000 clones, roughly 85% seen once. Source material: PBMCs or T cells enriched from blood (not recorded which). The receptors were gathered from a man aged 60-69 years who had recovered from COVID-19.

About this clone: Distinct nucleotide sequences in the sample also encode this CDR3. The V call is TRBV5-1, the J call TRBJ2-7; tentatively, D is TRBD2 (6 bases). The germline V and J ends were trimmed by 0 bases and 0 bases, with 7 bases remaining between them. This CDR3 region has 14 residues. Germline V gene sequence: CDR1 SGHRS, CDR2 YFSETQ. In DNA form, the CDR3 reads TGCGCCAGCAGCTTGGATAGCGGCTCCTACGAGCAGTACTTC. Amino acid sequence: CASSLDSGSYEQYF.

The chain has TRBV5-5 and TRBJ1-1; D may be TRBD1 (5 bases). Trimming took off 2 bases at V and 3 bases at J, with 8 bases between the two ends. Germline CDR1 reads SGHKS; CDR2 reads YYEKEE (reference sequence). This CDR3 region has 13 residues. The CDR3 sequence is CASSFVGHTEAFF. CDR3 nucleotides: TGTGCCAGCAGCTTCGTGGGGCACACTGAAGCTTTCTTT.

This clone was seen just once. This chain connects TRBV19 to TRBJ2-7; TRBD2 is a possible D gene (5 bases). This CDR3 has 12 amino acids. From germline, CDR1 is LNHDA and CDR2 SQIVND (reference sequence). With 3 bases removed from V and 4 bases from J, the gap between germline ends came to 7 bases. The CDR3 nucleotides read TGTGCCAGTAGTATGGGAGTTTACGAGCAGTACTTC. As protein: CASSMGVYEQYF.

V and J are TRBV18 and TRBJ1-2; 10 positions match TRBD1. The CDR3 extends over 15 amino acids. Trimming at V came to 2 bases and at J to 4 bases, leaving 4 bases not matched to a gene. Germline V gives CDR1 KGHSH, CDR2 LQKENI. CDR3 region: CASSPTGTGVYGYTF. CDR3 coding DNA: TGTGCCAGCTCACCAACCGGGACAGGGGTCTATGGCTACACCTTC.

V usage is TRBV7-9 and J usage is TRBJ2-5; D gene ambiguous. CDR1 and CDR2 from the germline V gene are SEHNR and FQNEAQ (reference sequence). The CDR3 covers 15 residues. Trimming pared 4 bases from V and 0 bases from J, leaving 12 bases between. CDR3 loop: CASSSGLTYQETQYF. CDR3 in DNA: TGTGCCAGCAGCTCTGGGCTAACGTACCAAGAGACCCAGTACTTC.

This clone was observed a handful of times. This chain links TRBV19 with TRBJ1-6; D is perhaps TRBD1 (5 bases). Looked up from germline, CDR1 is LNHDA and CDR2 is SQIVND (reference sequence). The CDR3 spans 17 residues. Deletions cut 3 bases from V and 8 bases from J, with 20 bases between. CDR3 nucleotides: TGTGCCAGTAGTATTACCGGACACCTTCTCTCGGATTCACCCCTCCACTTT. It encodes CASSITGHLLSDSPLHF. Supplemented by reference TRBV19 and TRBJ1-6, the full variable domain reads DGGITQSPKYLFRKEGQNVTLSCEQNLNHDAMYWYRQDPGQGLRLIYYSQIVNDFQKGDIAEGYSVSREKKESFPLTVTSAQKNPTAFYLCASSITGHLLSDSPLHFGNGTRLTVT.

V gene TRBV9 combines with J gene TRBJ2-4; perhaps TRBD2 as D (6 bases). The CDR3 extends over 15 amino acids. Trimming removed 0 bases from V and 3 bases from J, with 10 bases in between. CDR1 SGDLS and CDR2 YYNGEE come from the germline V gene. In DNA form, the CDR3 reads TGTGCCAGCAGCGTAGCGGGAGCGGACAAAAACATTCAGTACTTC. Translating gives CASSVAGADKNIQYF.

The gene calls are TRBV7-9 and TRBJ2-2; D may be TRBD1 (6 bases). The CDR3 is 17 amino acids. Per germline, CDR1 SEHNR and CDR2 FQNEAQ (reference sequence). Trimming shortened V by 5 bases and J by 1 base, and 17 bases separated the two germline ends. CDR3 loop: CASSHPLGQRNTGELFF. DNA for the CDR3: TGTGCCAGCAGCCACCCCTTGGGACAAAGGAACACCGGGGAGCTGTTTTTT.